Below, one T cell receptor (beta chain) is given with its context. The data are from a study of control samples from healthy donors and cancer patients. Repertoires were generated with immunoSEQ multiplex PCR, while TCRdb's copy carries only in-frame clones and drops some. The sample consists of 95,000 to 150,000 clones, less than 90% of them appearing once. V was cut by 4 bases and J by 0 bases, with 14 bases left in between. The CDR3 sequence is 16 residues long. The germline gives CDR1 SGHAT, CDR2 FQNNGV. Sequencing used blood. This clonotype originated in a man between 18 and 35 years old in good health. The chain has TRBV11-2 and TRBJ2-3; D is undetermined. CDR3: CASSYRTAQSTDTQYF. In DNA, the CDR3 is TGTGCCAGCAGCTACCGGACCGCCCAGAGCACAGATACGCAGTATTTT.